These 21 T cell receptor beta chains originate from one sample sequenced in a study of technical replicates of blood from a handful of donors. Repertoires were generated with immunoSEQ multiplex PCR, while TCRdb's copy carries only in-frame clones and drops some. This table holds under 90,000 clones, roughly 94% found once. Sequencing input: T cells isolated from PBMCs. Every receptor here comes from a human donor in good health.

The chain joins TRBV9 to TRBJ2-7, with 9 positions matching TRBD2. Germline assignment: CDR1 SGDLS and CDR2 YYNGEE. The V segment lost 4 bases and the J segment 4 bases; nucleotides outside the gene matches: 3. CDR3 size: 13 residues. The CDR3 DNA follows: TGTGCCAGCAGCACCGGACTAGCGTACGAGCAGTACTTC. Translated, it gives CASSTGLAYEQYF. The complete variable domain, with remaining parts taken from reference TRBV9 and TRBJ2-7, reads DSGVTQTPKHLITATGQRVTLRCSPRSGDLSVYWYQQSLDQGLQFLIQYYNGEERAKGNILERFSAQQFPDLHSELNLSSLELGDSALYFCASSTGLAYEQYFGPGTRLTVT.

The CDR3 region is CASSFRLPAADTQYF. In nucleotides, the CDR3 is TGCGCCAGCAGCTTCAGACTTCCCGCAGCAGATACGCAGTATTTT. The chain employs TRBV5-1 and TRBJ2-3; no clear D. Deletions cut 2 bases from V and 4 bases from J, with 14 bases between. Germline V gives CDR1 SGHRS, CDR2 YFSETQ. This CDR3 spans 15 amino acids.

The chain is built from TRBV9 and TRBJ1-3, with 8 positions matching TRBD1. The V segment lost 3 bases and the J segment 4 bases; nucleotides outside the gene matches: 9. The CDR3 has 16 amino acids. CDR1 and CDR2 (germline): SGDLS, YYNGEE. CDR3 residues: CASSADRGIWGNTIYF. The DNA for the CDR3 is TGTGCCAGCAGCGCCGACAGGGGAATATGGGGAAACACCATATATTTT.

The genes are TRBV7-9 and TRBJ1-1; 7 bases are a match to TRBD1. V shed 1 base, J shed 0 bases, and the junction held 2 bases outside the gene matches. Germline V CDR1 and CDR2: SEHNR, FQNEAQ (reference sequence). The CDR3 totals 15 residues. The CDR3: CASSLVTGVNTEAFF. The DNA for the CDR3 is TGTGCCAGCAGCTTAGTAACAGGGGTGAACACTGAAGCTTTCTTT.

This chain connects TRBV5-1 to TRBJ1-1, with a tentative D call TRBD1 (6 bases). The CDR3 has 14 amino acids. Trimming stripped 5 bases from V and 4 bases from J, with 15 bases between. Germline loops: CDR1 SGHRS, CDR2 YFSETQ. CDR3 amino acids: CASRKGELPTEAFF. In DNA, the CDR3 is TGCGCCAGCAGGAAGGGGGAATTACCCACTGAAGCTTTCTTT.

This chain connects TRBV19 to TRBJ1-1; 11 bases match TRBD1. The CDR3 has 16 amino acids. Germline CDR1 reads LNHDA; CDR2 reads SQIVND (reference sequence). Losses at the gene ends were 3 bases for V and 4 bases for J; bases not matched to a gene: 7. CDR3 region: CASSMGQGETGTEAFF. The CDR3 DNA follows: TGTGCCAGTAGTATGGGACAGGGGGAAACTGGCACTGAAGCTTTCTTT.

The V and J genes are TRBV6-5 and TRBJ1-4, with D possibly being TRBD1 (5 bases). The germline V gene encodes CDR1 MNHEY and CDR2 SVGAGI. The CDR3 has 14 residues. The ends were cut back, 2 bases at V and 5 bases at J, with 9 bases in the middle. This CDR3 reads CASSYVTANEKLFF. CDR3 sequence (DNA): TGTGCCAGCAGTTACGTGACAGCAAATGAAAAACTGTTTTTT.

This clone was seen just once. This chain links TRBV5-1 with TRBJ1-2, with TRBD1 identical over 10 bases. CDR1 and CDR2 (germline): SGHRS, YFSETQ. The V gene end was trimmed by 0 bases and the J gene end by 6 bases; junction bases not matched to a gene: 2. The CDR3 has 14 residues. The DNA of the CDR3 is TGCGCCAGCAGCTTGGTTGGGACAGGGGATGGCTACACCTTC. It codes for CASSLVGTGDGYTF.

This CDR3 reads CASSQDGSSYNSPLHF. CDR3 coding DNA: TGCGCCAGCAGCCAAGATGGCAGCTCCTATAATTCACCCCTCCACTTT. This chain uses TRBV4-1 with TRBJ1-6; D is undetermined. The V and J ends lost 0 bases and 0 bases respectively, with 6 bases between them. The CDR3 runs to 16 residues. The germline CDR1 and CDR2 sequences are MGHRA and YSYEKL.

The chain's CDR3 is CSVSRQTGGEQFF. As DNA, the CDR3 is TGCAGCGTTTCCCGTCAGACAGGGGGCGAGCAGTTCTTC. The chain couples TRBV29-1 to TRBJ2-1; TRBD1 aligns across 10 bases. The CDR3 runs to 13 residues. The trim removed 5 bases at V and 10 bases at J, leaving 8 bases unmatched. The V gene's germline CDR1 is SQVTM and CDR2 ANQGSEA.

The rearrangement uses TRBV6-6 and TRBJ1-4; D gene uncertain. Trimming took 3 bases from V and 11 from J, leaving 10 bases between them. CDR1 and CDR2 from the germline V gene are MNHNY and SVGAGI (reference sequence). CDR3 length equals 12 residues. As DNA, the CDR3 is TGTGCCAGCAGTTATCCGGCGGGGAAACTGTTTTTT. Its translation: CASSYPAGKLFF.

This clone was recorded only once. The V and J genes are TRBV9 and TRBJ1-4, with 9 bases aligning to TRBD1. This CDR3 comprises 18 residues. The V gene's germline CDR1 is SGDLS and CDR2 YYNGEE. V shed 4 bases and J 2 bases; nucleotides not matched to a gene: 12. The CDR3 sequence is CASSPRTGEGGTNEKLFF. As DNA, the CDR3 is TGTGCCAGCAGCCCAAGGACAGGGGAAGGAGGTACTAATGAAAAACTGTTTTTT.

The chain couples TRBV5-1 to TRBJ2-7; TRBD2 is a possible D gene (6 bases). This CDR3 comprises 15 residues. Germline V gene data show CDR1 as SGHRS and CDR2 as YFSETQ. Trimming left V 2 bases short and J 2 bases short, with 14 bases between. The CDR3 loop reads CASSFPGTLAYEQYF. The CDR3, as DNA: TGCGCCAGCAGCTTTCCCGGGACTCTGGCCTACGAGCAGTACTTC.

This clone has only one observation. The rearrangement joins TRBV29-1 to TRBJ1-1; tentative D call: TRBD1 (6 bases). Germline V gene sequence: CDR1 SQVTM, CDR2 ANQGSEA. Deletions cut 6 bases from V and 1 base from J, with 12 bases between. The CDR3 totals 13 residues. The CDR3 DNA reads TGCAGCGTCAGACGACAGGAGAACACTGAAGCTTTCTTT. It translates to CSVRRQENTEAFF.

V and J are TRBV19 and TRBJ2-1; D gene uncertain. Germline CDR1 LNHDA, CDR2 SQIVND (reference sequence). The V and J ends lost 4 bases and 6 bases respectively, with 7 bases between them. The CDR3 is 12 residues long. The DNA for the CDR3 is TGTGCCAGTAGTACCCAGTCCAATGAGCAGTTCTTC. It specifies CASSTQSNEQFF.

The CDR3 loop reads CASSRPAEGVAGDTQYF. The CDR3 nucleotides read TGTGCCAGCAGCCGCCCGGCCGAGGGGGTCGCGGGAGATACGCAGTATTTT. The chain has TRBV11-2 and TRBJ2-3; tentative D call: TRBD1 (6 bases). The CDR3 sequence is 17 residues long. The ends were cut back, 5 bases at V and 5 bases at J, with 23 bases in the middle. Germline CDR1 and CDR2: SGHAT and FQNNGV.

The chain joins TRBV19 to TRBJ2-6; TRBD1 matches 8 bases. This CDR3 contains 15 residues. The V gene end was trimmed by 10 bases and the J gene end by 7 bases; junction bases not matched to a gene: 12. The germline V gene has CDR1 LNHDA and CDR2 SQIVND (reference sequence). The CDR3 loop reads CATKDHGQGANVLTF. Here the CDR3 DNA reads TGTGCCACTAAGGACCACGGACAGGGAGCCAACGTCCTGACTTTC.

This clone came up a few times. V is TRBV29-1 and J is TRBJ1-1; D is unclear. With 6 bases removed from V and 1 base from J, the gap between germline ends came to 15 bases. Germline CDR1 and CDR2: SQVTM and ANQGSEA. This CDR3 region has 14 residues. In nucleotides, the CDR3 is TGCAGCGTCGCGGCGGCCCCGGGGAACACTGAAGCTTTCTTT. It yields the protein CSVAAAPGNTEAFF.

The chain has TRBV28 and TRBJ1-4; weak D call: TRBD1 (6 bases). The V end lost 6 bases, the J end lost 6 bases, and 20 bases lay between the germline ends. CDR1 MDHEN and CDR2 SYDVKM come from the germline V gene. The CDR3 sequence is 16 residues long. CDR3 sequence reads: CASSFGRGLGDEKLFF. The CDR3 DNA follows: TGTGCCAGCAGCTTCGGAAGGGGGTTAGGAGATGAAAAACTGTTTTTT.

The rearrangement links TRBV11-3 to TRBJ2-5; D possibly corresponds to TRBD1 (6 bases). Deletions cut 5 bases from V and 2 bases from J, with 15 bases between. This CDR3 has 15 amino acids. Germline CDR1 and CDR2: SGHNT and YENEEA. This CDR3 is CASSPIWTEQETQYF. The CDR3 DNA sequence: TGTGCCAGCAGCCCCATTTGGACAGAACAAGAGACCCAGTACTTC.

This clone was picked up one time. This chain connects TRBV2 to TRBJ1-1; TRBD1 might be the D (5 bases). Germline loops: CDR1 SNHLY, CDR2 FYNNEI. The CDR3 is 14 residues long. Trimming removed 7 bases at V and 3 bases at J, with 15 bases between. The CDR3 is CASKTPGDYTEAFF. In nucleotides, the CDR3 is TGTGCCAGCAAGACCCCGGGGGATTACACTGAAGCTTTCTTT.